The 20 T cell receptor beta chains reported below all come from one sample, sequenced in a study of spatial heterogeneity in lung cancer. Their cognate antigens are unknown. Time point denoted: sample taken at primary tumor resection. TCRdb reprocessed the 5' RACE reads with MiXCR, giving one entry per CDR3 protein. The sample includes about 3,000 distinct CDR3 sequences, roughly 17% seen only once; the top ten take 14%. Study conclusions and caveats: Mutation tallies in tumors tracked expanded intratumoral alpha and beta TCR counts.

The source material was lung tumor tissue, sampled at surgery. Receptors were obtained from a male donor with early-stage non-small cell lung cancer.

In its sample, this clonotype ranks as medium-sized. The library was built for alpha chains, so this beta chain is an off-target read and its size means little. This rearrangement joins TRBV28 to TRBJ2-7; D gene ambiguous. Trimming shortened V by 6 bases and J by 1 base, and 7 bases separated the two germline ends. This CDR3 comprises 12 residues. The germline V gene has CDR1 MDHEN and CDR2 SYDVKM. The CDR3, as DNA: TGTGCCAGCAGAAAGGATTCCTACGAGCAGTACTTC. Its translation: CASRKDSYEQYF.

Turning to this clonotype: This beta chain is a stray sequence in a library constructed for alpha chains; its clone size is not meaningful. The CDR3 region has the DNA TGTGCCAGCAGCCAAGACAGGGTTGGACAGCCCCAGCATTTT. Its translation: CASSQDRVGQPQHF. The V gene is TRBV3-1, the J gene TRBJ1-5, with D possibly being TRBD1 (5 bases). Germline V gene sequence: CDR1 LGHDT, CDR2 YNNKEL (reference sequence). CDR3 size: 14 residues. The V and J ends lost 0 bases and 7 bases respectively, with 10 bases between them.

In its sample, this clonotype is large. This beta chain is an unintended read in a library built for alpha chains; its size means little. The chain links TRBV7-2 to TRBJ1-2; D might be TRBD1 (5 bases). Germline CDR1 is SGHTA and CDR2 is FQGNSA. CDR3 size: 16 residues. Trimming removed 6 bases from V and 4 bases from J, with 21 bases in between. The CDR3 loop reads CASRREDLGTGYGYTF. CDR3 coding DNA: TGTGCCAGCAGACGAGAAGATTTAGGGACGGGCTATGGCTACACCTTC.

This clonotype ranks as large. Within a library made for alpha chains, this beta chain is off target, and its count is uninformative. The rearrangement joins TRBV20-1 to TRBJ2-3; TRBD2 is a possible D gene (5 bases). CDR3 length: 11 amino acids. V was cut by 2 bases and J by 8 bases, with 8 bases left in between. CDR1 and CDR2 (germline): DFQATT, SNEGSKA (reference sequence). CDR3 sequence reads: CSARPAGTQYF. The DNA of the CDR3 is TGCAGTGCTAGACCTGCGGGTACGCAGTATTTT.

This clonotype is labeled as large. This beta chain appears as a stray read in a library generated for alpha chains; its size is not informative. This chain connects TRBV12-3 or TRBV12-4 to TRBJ2-2, with unresolved D. Trimming removed 7 bases from V and 1 base from J, with 7 bases in between. CDR3 size: 13 residues. The CDR3 nucleotides are TGTGCCAGCAAGGCCGGGAACACCGGGGAGCTGTTTTTT. Translating gives CASKAGNTGELFF.

This clonotype has only a few counts. Found in a library prepared for alpha chains, this beta chain is an off-target read, and its abundance has little meaning. V gene TRBV2 combines with J gene TRBJ2-5; 11 bases align to TRBD1. Trimming took 5 bases from V and 5 from J; bases not matched to a gene: 7. The CDR3 extends over 15 amino acids. The germline CDR1 and CDR2 sequences are SNHLY and FYNNEI. This CDR3 is CASSSGQGAGETQYF. The CDR3 DNA reads TGTGCCAGCAGTTCCGGACAGGGGGCCGGGGAGACCCAGTACTTC.

This clonotype was observed a few times. Because this beta chain is a stray read in a library intended to capture alpha chains, its abundance should not be given much weight. The chain is built from TRBV10-3 and TRBJ2-3; 9 bases are shared with TRBD2. The V and J ends lost 4 bases and 0 bases, in that order; junction bases with no gene match: 2. In germline, CDR1 is ENHRY, CDR2 SYGVKD. This CDR3 region has 15 residues. The CDR3 coding sequence is TGTGCCATCAGTGTGGGGACTAGCAGCACAGATACGCAGTATTTT. Translated, it gives CAISVGTSSTDTQYF.

This clonotype has more than one count but fewer than ten. The library was designed around alpha chains, so this beta chain is a stray read whose abundance carries little weight. This chain uses TRBV24-1 with TRBJ1-4; D is possibly TRBD1 (6 bases). The V end was cut by 4 bases, the J end by 12 bases, with 14 bases between. CDR1 is KGHDR, CDR2 SFDVKD, per germline. The CDR3 has 13 residues. The CDR3 DNA follows: TGTGCCACCAGTGACATCAACAGGGCGCAACTGTTTTTT. It is translated as CATSDINRAQLFF.

In the case of this clonotype: The library was prepared for alpha chains; this beta chain is a stray read, so its frequency means little. The chain joins TRBV20-1 to TRBJ1-2, with 8 bases that match TRBD1. Per the germline V gene, CDR1 is DFQATT and CDR2 is SNEGSKA (reference sequence). CDR3 length: 14 amino acids. V lost 1 base, J lost 6 bases, and 7 bases stayed unmatched. CDR3 nucleotides: TGCAGTGCTAGAGTTCCGAGGACAGGGCATGGCTACACCTTC. It encodes CSARVPRTGHGYTF.

This clonotype showed up just a few times. This beta chain is a stray read from a library made for alpha chains; its abundance is not meaningful. The chain is built from TRBV28 and TRBJ2-3, with 11 bases aligning to TRBD2. This CDR3 region has 16 residues. V lost 4 bases to trimming and J lost 2 bases; unmatched junction nucleotides: 5. Germline V gene data show CDR1 as MDHEN and CDR2 as SYDVKM. CDR3 loop: CASSSRLAGNTDTQYF. CDR3 nucleotide sequence: TGTGCCAGCAGTTCCCGACTAGCGGGGAACACAGATACGCAGTATTTT.

By share, this clonotype ranks as medium-sized. This beta chain lies outside the target of a library built for alpha chains; its clone size means little. The chain has TRBV20-1 and TRBJ2-1; unclear D gene. V was trimmed by 3 bases and J by 7 bases, leaving 10 bases between them. CDR1 and CDR2 from the germline V gene are DFQATT and SNEGSKA (reference sequence). There are 12 residues in the CDR3. The CDR3 here is CSASPLGNEQFF. The CDR3 nucleotides read TGCAGTGCTAGTCCCTTAGGGAATGAGCAGTTCTTC.

Concerning this clonotype itself: The library was prepared for alpha chains; this beta chain is a stray read, so its frequency means little. The CDR3 is CATSRIRGGEQFF. CDR3 bases: TGTGCCACCAGCAGAATCCGGGGAGGGGAGCAGTTCTTC. The chain employs TRBV15 and TRBJ2-1; 7 bases match TRBD2. The CDR3 contains 13 residues. The V gene end was trimmed by 2 bases and the J gene end by 10 bases; junction bases not matched to a gene: 5. Germline V gene data show CDR1 as LNHNV and CDR2 as YYDKDF (reference sequence).

This clonotype came up many times. Being off target in a library aimed at alpha chains, this beta chain has a size of little meaning. The rearrangement uses TRBV7-9 and TRBJ2-3, with D maybe TRBD1 (5 bases). V was shortened by 5 bases and J by 4 bases, with 13 bases between the two germline ends. The CDR3 covers 14 residues. The germline V gene encodes CDR1 SEHNR and CDR2 FQNEAQ (reference sequence). The CDR3 here is CASSIRLGPDTQYF. CDR3 nucleotide sequence: TGTGCCAGCAGCATACGGCTGGGGCCAGATACGCAGTATTTT. Full variable domain (remainder filled in from reference TRBV7-9 and TRBJ2-3): DTGVSQNPRHKITKRGQNVTFRCDPISEHNRLYWYRQTLGQGPEFLTYFQNEAQLEKSRLLSDRFSAERPKGSFSTLEIQRTEQGDSAMYLCASSIRLGPDTQYFGPGTRLTVL.

There are a few counts of this clonotype. Because the library targeted alpha chains, this beta chain is an off-target read whose size means little. The chain has TRBV13 and TRBJ2-1; perhaps TRBD2 as D (5 bases). The CDR3 is 15 residues long. Germline-derived CDR1 and CDR2 are PRHDT and FYEKMQ (reference sequence). The V end was cut by 5 bases, the J end by 4 bases, with 15 bases between. The CDR3 spells CASSSGGRTYNEQFF. The CDR3 nucleotides are TGTGCCAGCAGCAGTGGAGGACGGACTTACAATGAGCAGTTCTTC.

This clonotype was counted only a few times. This beta chain represents an off-target read in a library built for alpha chains; its size is of limited meaning. The chain is built from TRBV6-1 and TRBJ2-2, with D maybe TRBD2 (6 bases). Trimming took off 1 base at V and 4 bases at J, with 13 bases between the two ends. The CDR3 has 16 amino acids. From germline, CDR1 is MNHNS and CDR2 SASEGT. The DNA for the CDR3 is TGTGCCAGCAGTGAAGGCATAGGGAGGTCCACCGGGGAGCTGTTTTTT. As protein: CASSEGIGRSTGELFF.

In this sample, this clonotype turned up many times. A library made for alpha chains picked up this beta chain off target, so its size means little. The rearrangement links TRBV9 to TRBJ2-4, with 11 bases identical to TRBD2. The V and J ends lost 3 bases and 2 bases, in that order; junction bases with no gene match: 4. The CDR3 spans 16 residues. Germline V gives CDR1 SGDLS, CDR2 YYNGEE. The CDR3: CASSATSGESKNIQYF. The CDR3 DNA is TGTGCCAGCAGCGCGACTAGCGGGGAATCCAAAAACATTCAGTACTTC.

This clonotype has at least ten counts. As an off-target read in a library built for alpha chains, this beta chain has a frequency of little significance. This chain joins TRBV20-1 and TRBJ1-2; possibly TRBD1 for D (6 bases). V was clipped by 6 bases and J by 2 bases, with 10 bases between them. CDR3 length: 12 residues. Germline V gene lookup returns CDR1 DFQATT and CDR2 SNEGSKA (reference sequence). The CDR3 sequence is CSATGRNYGYTF. The DNA for the CDR3 is TGCAGTGCGACAGGTCGGAACTATGGCTACACCTTC.

By frequency in the sample, this clonotype is large. Because the library targeted alpha chains, this beta chain is an off-target read whose size means little. CDR3: CSAHAGGTNTGELFF. CDR3 DNA: TGCAGTGCTCACGCCGGGGGGACAAACACCGGGGAGCTGTTTTTT. The chain is built from TRBV20-1 and TRBJ2-2, with D tentatively TRBD2 (7 bases). Germline V CDR1 and CDR2: DFQATT, SNEGSKA (reference sequence). Trimming took off 5 bases at V and 2 bases at J, with 15 bases between the two ends. The CDR3 is 15 amino acids.

By share, this clonotype counts as medium-sized. This beta chain is a stray read from a library made for alpha chains; its abundance is not meaningful. The rearrangement links TRBV5-1 to TRBJ2-7; no reliable D call. This CDR3 contains 11 residues. CDR1 is SGHRS and CDR2 is YFSETQ in the germline V gene. Deletions cut 0 bases from V and 5 bases from J, with 3 bases between. CDR3 in DNA: TGCGCCAGCAGCTTGGAAAACGAGCAGTACTTC. Protein: CASSLENEQYF.

This clonotype was counted many times. This beta chain is a stray sequence in a library constructed for alpha chains; its clone size is not meaningful. The chain is built from TRBV5-1 and TRBJ1-1; TRBD1 is a possible D gene (6 bases). Germline V gene data show CDR1 as SGHRS and CDR2 as YFSETQ. The CDR3 totals 16 residues. The ends were cut back, 1 base at V and 6 bases at J, with 19 bases in the middle. In DNA form, the CDR3 reads TGCGCCAGCAGCTTGAGAGGGGGGAGCCAACTACCTGAAGCTTTCTTT. Its protein is CASSLRGGSQLPEAFF. Based on the CDR3 plus reference TRBV5-1 and TRBJ1-1, the full variable domain is KAGVTQTPRYLIKTRGQQVTLSCSPISGHRSVSWYQQTPGQGLQFLFEYFSETQRNKGNFPGRFSGRQFSNSRSEMNVSTLELGDSALYLCASSLRGGSQLPEAFFGQGTRLTVV.